The sequence of this TCR beta chain was determined in a study of blood T cell repertoires in COVID-19. In the study overall: Sites in the United States, Italy and Spain provided acute and convalescent COVID-19 samples. T cells, B-cell-depleted T cells, or PBMCs provided the cDNA or gDNA that served as material.

This CDR3 is 14 amino acids long. Germline values: CDR1 MDHEN, CDR2 SYDVKM. The V end was cut by 0 bases, the J end by 4 bases, with 9 bases between. How the authors handled the data: Quantification of nucleated cells was approximated via reference gene primer amplification. Method: immunoSEQ multiplex PCR; TCRdb's copy keeps in-frame clones and lacks some. V, J and clone size were drawn from that table, and D and trimming were deduced from the DNA. This repertoire shows 75,000 to 95,000 clones, approximately 90% found once; its top ten account for roughly 20%. The genes are TRBV28 and TRBJ1-2; D gene uncertain. This receptor was taken from a human donor in a cohort sampled during active COVID-19. Material for sequencing was peripheral blood. CDR3 DNA sequence: TGTGCCAGCAGTTTATGGGGCAGCTTCTATGGCTACACCTTC. This sequence encodes CASSLWGSFYGYTF.